A single sample gave rise to the 27 T cell receptor beta chains below, sequenced in a study of cytomegalovirus exposure and HLA in healthy donors. Use of 60 Vbeta and 13 Jbeta primers characterized the PCR. TCRdb's copy holds only in-frame clones and misses some; the assay was immunoSEQ multiplex PCR. The table lists 150,000 to 200,000 clones, 70% to 80% of them singletons, with roughly 1.4% in the top ten. The source material was PBMCs. The source of these receptors is a woman in her fifties or sixties in good health and CMV-seronegative.

This clone was counted once. The chain is built from TRBV12-5 and TRBJ2-7; D unresolved. This CDR3 spans 12 amino acids. Germline V gives CDR1 LGHNT, CDR2 FRNRAP. The V and J ends lost 2 bases and 2 bases respectively, with 4 bases between them. The CDR3 loop is CASGLSTYEQYF. The CDR3 nucleotides read TGTGCTAGTGGTTTGTCAACCTACGAGCAGTACTTC.

The V gene is TRBV7-9, the J gene TRBJ1-1; D unresolved. The CDR3 is 15 amino acids. Trimming removed 0 bases at V and 1 base at J, with 9 bases between. Germline V gene sequence: CDR1 SEHNR, CDR2 FQNEAQ (reference sequence). The DNA for the CDR3 is TGTGCCAGCAGCTTAGCGGCGGGAGGGAACACTGAAGCTTTCTTT. It codes for CASSLAAGGNTEAFF. The entire variable domain, with the rest obtained from reference TRBV7-9 and TRBJ1-1, is as follows: DTGVSQNPRHKITKRGQNVTFRCDPISEHNRLYWYRQTLGQGPEFLTYFQNEAQLEKSRLLSDRFSAERPKGSFSTLEIQRTEQGDSAMYLCASSLAAGGNTEAFFGQGTRLTVV.

J is TRBJ1-2 and V is TRBV28; 7 nucleotides align to TRBD1. CDR1 is MDHEN and CDR2 is SYDVKM in the germline V gene. The trim removed 6 bases at V and 6 bases at J, leaving 7 bases unmatched. The CDR3 is made up of 13 amino acids. CDR3 in DNA: TGTGCCAGCAGACCTACAGGGGCGGATGGCTACACCTTC. It encodes CASRPTGADGYTF.

This clone has only a few counts. The chain recombines TRBV2 with TRBJ2-7, with D possibly TRBD1 on 6 matching bases. Germline loops: CDR1 SNHLY, CDR2 FYNNEI. The CDR3 contains 13 residues. V was pared by 1 base and J by 6 bases, with 10 bases between. DNA of the CDR3: TGTGCCAGCAGTGAAGGGGGCAGGGGCGAGCAGTACTTC. It encodes CASSEGGRGEQYF.

The genes are TRBV4-3 and TRBJ2-1; 8 bases fit TRBD2. Germline CDR1 reads LGHNA; CDR2 reads YSLEER. Germline trimming cut 1 base from V and 7 bases from J; bases unmatched to any gene: 3. This CDR3 spans 14 amino acids. The CDR3 loop is CASSQVAGYNEQFF. Written as DNA, the CDR3 is TGCGCCAGCAGCCAAGTAGCGGGGTATAATGAGCAGTTCTTC.

The V call is TRBV7-9, the J call TRBJ2-7, with 9 positions matching TRBD1. CDR1 is SEHNR and CDR2 is FQNEAQ in the germline V gene (reference sequence). The CDR3 sequence is 14 residues long. J was trimmed by 6 bases and V by 5 bases; bases with no gene match: 8. CDR3 bases: TGTGCCAGCAGCGGGGGGACAGGGTCCGTCGAGCAGTACTTC. Its protein product is CASSGGTGSVEQYF.

This chain uses TRBV7-6 with TRBJ1-6, with TRBD1 identical over 10 bases. The CDR3 is 15 amino acids. The germline V gene encodes CDR1 SGHVS and CDR2 FNYEAQ. V shed 4 bases, J shed 6 bases, and the junction held 3 bases outside the gene matches. CDR3 DNA sequence: TGTGCCAGCAGCTGGACAGGGGGAATTAATTCACCCCTCCACTTT. It is translated as CASSWTGGINSPLHF.

This rearrangement joins TRBV5-6 to TRBJ2-7, with 10 nucleotides matching TRBD1. The V gene's germline CDR1 is SGHDT and CDR2 YYEEEE. The CDR3 spans 16 residues. Losses at the gene ends were 3 bases for V and 3 bases for J; bases not matched to a gene: 9. The CDR3 nucleotides are TGTGCCAGCAGCTCGTACCGGGACAGGGGACTCTACGAGCAGTACTTC. Protein: CASSSYRDRGLYEQYF.

The chain is built from TRBV19 and TRBJ2-6; TRBD1 aligns across 8 bases. The CDR3 length is 18 residues. J was trimmed by 0 bases and V by 10 bases; bases with no gene match: 14. The germline V gene has CDR1 LNHDA and CDR2 SQIVND (reference sequence). CDR3: CATRDRGWRSSGANVLTF. CDR3 in DNA: TGTGCCACCCGCGACAGGGGTTGGAGGAGCTCTGGGGCCAACGTCCTGACTTTC.

A single count supports this clone. The chain carries TRBV5-6 and TRBJ2-5; possible D gene TRBD1, 5 bases. With 1 base removed from V and 5 bases from J, the gap between germline ends came to 9 bases. CDR1 SGHDT and CDR2 YYEEEE come from the germline V gene. The CDR3 is 13 amino acids. The CDR3 loop reads CASSLTGAETQYF. In nucleotides, the CDR3 is TGTGCCAGCAGCTTGACAGGAGCTGAGACCCAGTACTTC. The full variable domain, completed using reference TRBV5-6 and TRBJ2-5, is DAGVTQSPTHLIKTRGQQVTLRCSPKSGHDTVSWYQQALGQGPQFIFQYYEEEERQRGNFPDRFSGHQFPNYSSELNVNALLLGDSALYLCASSLTGAETQYFGPGTRLLVL.

This chain joins TRBV4-1 and TRBJ2-5; 7 positions match TRBD2. This CDR3 spans 16 amino acids. Germline loops: CDR1 MGHRA, CDR2 YSYEKL. V lost 0 bases, J lost 2 bases, and 6 bases stayed unmatched. The CDR3: CASSQEAPSGQETQYF. For the CDR3, the DNA is TGCGCCAGCAGCCAAGAGGCCCCTAGCGGACAAGAGACCCAGTACTTC.

The V call is TRBV19, the J call TRBJ1-5; D uncertain. V lost 3 bases, J lost 3 bases, and 15 bases lay in between. CDR3 size: 16 residues. The germline V gene encodes CDR1 LNHDA and CDR2 SQIVND (reference sequence). The CDR3, as DNA: TGTGCCAGTAGTATCCGCATTACAACCCTCAATCAGCCCCAGCATTTT. It specifies CASSIRITTLNQPQHF.

The gene calls are TRBV7-9 and TRBJ2-1; the D gene is possibly TRBD2 (6 bases). The V gene's germline CDR1 is SEHNR and CDR2 FQNEAQ (reference sequence). This CDR3 has 18 amino acids. V gave up 2 bases and J gave up 0 bases, with 17 bases separating them. In nucleotides, the CDR3 is TGTGCCAGCAGCTTAAAGGGTAGCGGAGCTAGCTCCTACAATGAGCAGTTCTTC. This translates into CASSLKGSGASSYNEQFF.

The chain links TRBV28 to TRBJ1-1; the D gene is possibly TRBD1 (6 bases). Looked up from germline, CDR1 is MDHEN and CDR2 is SYDVKM. The CDR3 spans 15 residues. The V end lost 6 bases, the J end lost 5 bases, and 19 bases lay between the germline ends. CDR3 in amino acids: CASRTAGVGGTEAFF. CDR3 DNA sequence: TGTGCCAGCAGAACGGCAGGGGTTGGTGGAACTGAAGCTTTCTTT.

The chain's CDR3 is CASSITSEQYF. CDR3 DNA sequence: TGTGCCAGCAGCATAACAAGCGAGCAGTACTTC. The J gene is TRBJ2-7, the V gene TRBV2; D uncertain. CDR1 and CDR2 from the germline V gene are SNHLY and FYNNEI. The CDR3 is 11 amino acids. The V end lost 6 bases, the J end lost 6 bases, and 9 bases lay between the germline ends. The full variable domain, with the rest looked up from reference TRBV2 and TRBJ2-7, is EPEVTQTPSHQVTQMGQEVILRCVPISNHLYFYWYRQILGQKVEFLVSFYNNEISEKSEIFDDQFSVERPDGSNFTLKIRSTKLEDSAMYFCASSITSEQYFGPGTRLTVT.

This chain uses TRBV13 with TRBJ2-3, with 7 bases matching TRBD2. The junction had 8 bases not matched to a gene; V was cut back by 4 bases and J by 4 bases. CDR3 length: 15 amino acids. Germline V gives CDR1 PRHDT, CDR2 FYEKMQ (reference sequence). Here the CDR3 reads CASSSAGPLPDTQYF. CDR3 DNA: TGTGCCAGCAGCTCAGCGGGACCTCTCCCAGATACGCAGTATTTT.

This clone was observed at least ten times. The V gene is TRBV14, the J gene TRBJ1-6, with D possibly TRBD1 on 5 matching bases. The germline V gene encodes CDR1 SGHDN and CDR2 FVKESK. The CDR3 totals 17 residues. Trimming shortened V by 4 bases and J by 0 bases, and 13 bases separated the two germline ends. DNA of the CDR3: TGTGCCAGCAGCCCTTATACAGGTGCCTCCTATAATTCACCCCTCCACTTT. This encodes CASSPYTGASYNSPLHF.

As concerns this clone: Additional DNA sequences in this sample encode the identical CDR3. V gene TRBV5-6 combines with J gene TRBJ1-2; D is unclear. Germline V gene sequence: CDR1 SGHDT, CDR2 YYEEEE. CDR3 length: 12 residues. The ends were cut back, 0 bases at V and 7 bases at J, with 7 bases in the middle. CDR3 in DNA: TGTGCCAGCAGCTTGGGGCAGGCTGGCTACACCTTC. Amino acid sequence: CASSLGQAGYTF.

This sequence joins TRBV28 and TRBJ2-7, with D tentatively TRBD1 (6 bases). The CDR3 contains 13 residues. Trimming cost V 3 bases and J 9 bases, with 15 bases left between them. Germline loops: CDR1 MDHEN, CDR2 SYDVKM. The CDR3 DNA reads as TGTGCCAGCAGTTTGGGGGACATGAGAACGCAGTACTTC. This gives the protein CASSLGDMRTQYF.

This clone was picked up a small number of times. A read error may account for a junction end that differs from germline. V usage is TRBV4-2 and J usage is TRBJ2-1; 7 bases map to TRBD2. The CDR3 is 17 amino acids. The germline gives CDR1 LGHNA, CDR2 YNFKEQ. This CDR3 is CASSQRRLASNANEQLF. Written as DNA, the CDR3 is TGTGCCAGCAGCCAGCGCCGACTAGCCTCCAACGCCAATGAGCAGCTCTTC.

The chain recombines TRBV7-6 with TRBJ2-7; possibly TRBD1 for D (7 bases). The CDR3 has 13 amino acids. The V end was cut by 5 bases, the J end by 2 bases, with 10 bases between. CDR1 SGHVS and CDR2 FNYEAQ come from the germline V gene. The CDR3 here is CASSRGTAYEQYF. The CDR3, as DNA: TGTGCCAGCAGCCGCGGGACAGCCTACGAGCAGTACTTC. The variable domain in full, completed from reference TRBV7-6 and TRBJ2-7, reads GAGVSQSPRYKVTKRGQDVALRCDPISGHVSLYWYRQALGQGPEFLTYFNYEAQQDKSGLPNDRFSAERPEGSISTLTIQRTEQRDSAMYRCASSRGTAYEQYFGPGTRLTVT.

This rearrangement joins TRBV19 to TRBJ1-5, with D unclear. Germline-derived CDR1 and CDR2 are LNHDA and SQIVND (reference sequence). This CDR3 is built from 15 residues. The V gene lost 1 base and the J gene lost 0 bases, with 7 bases spanning the gap. The CDR3 DNA follows: TGTGCCAGTAGTATAGGGCACTATAGCAATCAGCCCCAGCATTTT. Protein sequence: CASSIGHYSNQPQHF.

This clone was recorded once. V usage is TRBV7-2 and J usage is TRBJ1-1; D is undetermined. Germline assignment: CDR1 SGHTA and CDR2 FQGNSA. The CDR3 consists of 14 residues. V lost 5 bases and J 1 base, leaving 11 bases between the germline ends. CDR3 in DNA: TGTGCCAGCAGCCCCACACGAGGGAACACTGAAGCTTTCTTT. As protein: CASSPTRGNTEAFF.

The chain carries TRBV19 and TRBJ1-1, with 8 bases aligning to TRBD1. CDR3 length: 14 amino acids. J was trimmed by 0 bases and V by 5 bases; bases with no gene match: 2. CDR1 is LNHDA, CDR2 SQIVND, per germline (reference sequence). Written as DNA, the CDR3 is TGTGCCAGTAGTGGACAGGGCGTGAACACTGAAGCTTTCTTT. Protein sequence: CASSGQGVNTEAFF.

This clone has only one observation. This chain joins TRBV9 and TRBJ1-2; D not certain. Germline-derived CDR1 and CDR2 are SGDLS and YYNGEE. V lost 0 bases and J 6 bases, leaving 21 bases between the germline ends. The CDR3 is 17 amino acids. CDR3 sequence reads: CASSVGGLGSKYDGYTF. In DNA, the CDR3 is TGTGCCAGCAGCGTAGGAGGGTTAGGGTCGAAATACGATGGCTACACCTTC. The full variable domain, in which reference TRBV9 and TRBJ1-2 provide the parts outside the CDR3, is DSGVTQTPKHLITATGQRVTLRCSPRSGDLSVYWYQQSLDQGLQFLIQYYNGEERAKGNILERFSAQQFPDLHSELNLSSLELGDSALYFCASSVGGLGSKYDGYTFGSGTRLTVV.

The chain joins TRBV11-2 to TRBJ1-1; no definite D call. CDR1 is SGHAT, CDR2 FQNNGV, per germline. The CDR3 extends over 15 amino acids. The V and J ends lost 3 bases and 4 bases respectively, with 15 bases between them. In nucleotides, the CDR3 is TGTGCCAGCAGCTTGACACCGGCTTCCCCCACTGAAGCTTTCTTT. Amino acids: CASSLTPASPTEAFF.

The chain joins TRBV10-3 to TRBJ1-2; D is perhaps TRBD1 (5 bases). The CDR3 runs 15 residues. V was clipped by 10 bases and J by 2 bases, with 20 bases between them. From germline, CDR1 is ENHRY and CDR2 SYGVKD. The CDR3 nucleotides are TGTGCCAGCAGGGCGACGACAGTTGTAAACTATGGCTACACCTTC. It specifies CASRATTVVNYGYTF.